Sequencing of this T cell receptor (beta chain) was carried out in a study of T cell responses to AZD1222 COVID-19 vaccine (dated by TCRdb to about 2021). Regarding the complete study: TCR sequencing covered roughly 230 trial participants: 200 to 220 given two doses of AZD1222 and about 26 given two doses of MenACWY control vaccine. Trial participants were enrolled by age into 18-55, 56-69 and 70-plus year subgroups, with roughly 150, 30 and 60 TCR-sequenced participants respectively.

As regards this clone: It has no known antigen specificity. The record has no base qualities; no much larger clone is one base away.

Paper-wide results and their limitations: Because no samples from the day 14 peak response were available, repertoires could be characterized only after the peak T cell response. The whole spike protein was spanned by vaccine-associated CD4 TCRs, and dominant responses were seen in regions 160-218 and 743-854. After two AZD1222 doses, spike-specific TCR breadth and depth were significantly higher than at day 0 and than in MenACWY recipients. Conclusions about previously exposed vaccinees are limited, since just six AZD1222 recipients were seropositive for SARS-CoV-2 at baseline. Participants were mostly white British and included more females than males, and it was suggested by the authors that clonal diversity may have been underestimated. The 56-69-year group was small, and its depth increase did not reach significance, likely because of low power. Reportedly, almost half of the unique spike-specific TCRs recognized epitopes lying outside the regions that are mutated in the B.1.351 and B.1.1.7 variants.

The germline V gene supplies CDR1 MNHEY and CDR2 SVGAGI. The CDR3, cysteine through phenylalanine, is 15 amino acids long. The entry retains the CDR3 DNA only, 45 bases that are in frame from base 1. V is clipped by 4 bases and J by 1 base, and the sequence between their germline boundaries is 12 bases long. The meaning of the sample's time point label: baseline before first vaccination. Reading the label with the study, this specimen's treatment or condition is: meningococcal conjugate vaccine given as trial control. Vaccinee samples were obtained from the UK trials COV001 and COV002, which included a single-blind randomized controlled phase 2/3 trial of AZD1222 (ChAdOx1 nCoV-19) in healthy adults. Trial participant PBMC samples were collected at day 0 and day 28 after the second dose for TCRbeta chain sequencing. The CDR3 regions of human TCRbeta chains were subjected to immunosequencing. On the authors' methods: Repertoire TCRs were matched against a reference library of SARS-CoV-2-specific TCRs generated with the MIRA antigen-specificity platform. Breadth meant the fraction of unique TCRs that were SARS-CoV-2-associated, whereas depth meant the fraction of total T cells that were SARS-CoV-2-associated. Each spike-specific TCR was assigned to its reactive spike region and to a CD4 or CD8 class using the MIRA data. Log10-transformed breadth and depth values were compared by one-way ANOVA with Sidak's multiple comparisons tests. TCRdb took over this immuneACCESS table, retaining in-frame rearrangements with V and J assigned. Such tables are incomplete; in checked studies, under half of the missing clones stem from an unresolved V gene, and the remainder is unexplained. D and trimming come from the DNA, and the V and J calls and clone size come from that table. This sample lists about 190,000 clones; approximately 87% were detected once. Clones ranked in the top ten supply 2.5% to 3% of the sample.

The sample here was peripheral blood, taken on day 0 of MenACWY control vaccination. This TCR derives from an adult in good health. This chain is built from TRBV6-5 and TRBJ2-3; the D gene is possibly TRBD2, with 6 bases matching. The nucleotide sequence reads TGTGCCAGCAGTTTCGTGGGCGGGGGCACAGATACGCAGTATTTT. Translated, this is CASSFVGGGTDTQYF.